The 29 T cell receptor beta chains listed next were all sequenced from one sample in a study of shared clonotypes between healthy human individuals. The assay was immunoSEQ multiplex PCR, and TCRdb's table has in-frame clones only and misses some. Of about 2.4 million clones listed, under 95% are singletons. The specimen sequenced was naive CD4+ T cells from PBMCs. Subset of the sample: CD45RA+ positively selected. The source of these receptors is a man in his late teens or twenties in good health. Some clones in this sample may be carry-over from other donors' samples.

J is TRBJ2-1 and V is TRBV7-2; 12 positions agree with TRBD2. Germline V gives CDR1 SGHTA, CDR2 FQGNSA. The CDR3 extends over 15 amino acids. The V gene end was trimmed by 1 base and the J gene end by 7 bases; junction bases not matched to a gene: 2. For the CDR3, the DNA is TGTGCCAGCAGCTTAGAAGGACTAGCGGGAAATGAGCAGTTCTTC. Encoded protein: CASSLEGLAGNEQFF. The full variable domain, with the rest looked up from reference TRBV7-2 and TRBJ2-1, is GAGVSQSPSNKVTEKGKDVELRCDPISGHTALYWYRQSLGQGLEFLIYFQGNSAPDKSGLPSDRFSAERTGGSVSTLTIQRTQQEDSAVYLCASSLEGLAGNEQFFGPGTRLTVL.

The chain couples TRBV2 to TRBJ1-1, with no clear D. The ends were cut back, 4 bases at V and 0 bases at J, with 9 bases in the middle. This CDR3 is built from 14 residues. The germline CDR1 and CDR2 sequences are SNHLY and FYNNEI. CDR3 in amino acids: CASSVGGMNTEAFF. In DNA, the CDR3 is TGTGCCAGCAGTGTAGGTGGGATGAACACTGAAGCTTTCTTT.

This clone has a handful of counts. This chain uses TRBV10-3 with TRBJ1-1; possible D gene TRBD1, 5 bases. Germline loops: CDR1 ENHRY, CDR2 SYGVKD. CDR3 length: 13 amino acids. V lost 8 bases to trimming and J lost 6 bases, with 16 bases between them. CDR3 in amino acids: CAIRDEKTPEAFF. CDR3 sequence (DNA): TGTGCCATCCGGGACGAAAAAACCCCTGAAGCTTTCTTT.

The J gene is TRBJ2-5, the V gene TRBV7-8, with D tentatively TRBD1 (6 bases). Germline values: CDR1 SGHVS, CDR2 FQNEAQ. The V and J ends lost 4 bases and 7 bases respectively, with 7 bases between them. The CDR3 length is 11 residues. Written as DNA, the CDR3 is TGTGCCAGCAGCTCACAGGGGACCCAGTACTTC. Protein product: CASSSQGTQYF.

The gene calls are TRBV6-1 and TRBJ2-1; 7 bases line up with TRBD2. CDR3 length equals 15 residues. With 4 bases clipped from V and 4 bases from J, the junction kept 7 bases outside the gene matches. In germline, CDR1 is MNHNS, CDR2 SASEGT. For the CDR3, the DNA is TGTGCCAGCAGTGCAGGGCTAGCGGAATACAATGAGCAGTTCTTC. Protein product: CASSAGLAEYNEQFF.

Concerning this clone: Other DNA sequences of this sample code for an identical CDR3. The chain combines TRBV18 with TRBJ1-5; D gene uncertain. V lost 2 bases and J 4 bases, leaving 6 bases between the germline ends. Looked up from germline, CDR1 is KGHSH and CDR2 is LQKENI. The CDR3 has 13 amino acids. This CDR3 is CASSPDRNQPQHF. In DNA, the CDR3 is TGTGCCAGCTCACCAGATCGGAATCAGCCCCAGCATTTT.

This chain connects TRBV7-3 to TRBJ1-1; D remains ambiguous. Germline V lookup: CDR1 SGHTA, CDR2 FQGTGA. V lost 5 bases to trimming and J lost 0 bases, with 16 bases between them. The CDR3 runs 16 residues. The CDR3 nucleotides read TGTGCCAGCAGCCTCCTGGGATCGGGCATGAACACTGAAGCTTTCTTT. Its protein is CASSLLGSGMNTEAFF.

This chain uses TRBV23-1 with TRBJ1-4; perhaps TRBD1 as D (5 bases). TRBV23-1 is an ORF, and what it does is uncertain. Between the trimmed V and J ends, which lost 4 bases and 7 bases, there was a span of 19 bases. This CDR3 is 16 amino acids long. Here the CDR3 reads CASSRPGTACGEKLFF. CDR3 coding DNA: TGCGCCAGCAGTCGCCCCGGGACGGCTTGCGGTGAAAAACTGTTTTTT.

Comment on this clone: Other DNA sequences within the sample encode an identical CDR3. This chain uses TRBV28 with TRBJ1-5, with D tentatively TRBD1 (5 bases). With 6 bases removed from V and 5 bases from J, the gap between germline ends came to 5 bases. CDR1 is MDHEN and CDR2 is SYDVKM in the germline V gene. CDR3 size: 11 residues. CDR3 sequence reads: CASRGDQPQHF. The DNA for the CDR3 is TGTGCCAGCAGAGGGGATCAGCCCCAGCATTTT. The full variable domain, in which reference TRBV28 and TRBJ1-5 provide the parts outside the CDR3, is DVKVTQSSRYLVKRTGEKVFLECVQDMDHENMFWYRQDPGLGLRLIYFSYDVKMKEKGDIPEGYSVSREKKERFSLILESASTNQTSMYLCASRGDQPQHFGDGTRLSIL.

The CDR3 spells CASSVAWEYSYNEQFF. The CDR3 nucleotides read TGTGCCAGCAGCGTAGCTTGGGAGTACTCCTACAATGAGCAGTTCTTC. The chain joins TRBV9 to TRBJ2-1, with a weak D call TRBD2 (5 bases). Germline V gives CDR1 SGDLS, CDR2 YYNGEE. The CDR3 consists of 16 residues. Trimming left V 0 bases short and J 0 bases short, with 10 bases between.

This sequence joins TRBV6-6 and TRBJ1-2; D not certain. V dropped 6 bases and J dropped 1 base, with 18 bases sitting between them. CDR3 length: 16 amino acids. Germline CDR1 reads MNHNY; CDR2 reads SVGAGI (reference sequence). CDR3 sequence reads: CASSSTRGVHNYGYTF. CDR3 DNA: TGTGCCAGCAGCTCGACTCGTGGAGTTCATAACTATGGCTACACCTTC.

The CDR3 loop reads CASSSIGRTGELFF. The DNA for the CDR3 is TGTGCCAGCAGTTCGATAGGGAGGACCGGGGAGCTGTTTTTT. The genes are TRBV14 and TRBJ2-2, with D perhaps matching TRBD2 (6 bases). This CDR3 comprises 14 residues. Trimming removed 6 bases from V and 5 bases from J, with 13 bases in between. Looked up from germline, CDR1 is SGHDN and CDR2 is FVKESK.

The V call is TRBV28, the J call TRBJ2-1; 7 bases agree with TRBD2. This CDR3 contains 15 residues. Germline CDR1 MDHEN, CDR2 SYDVKM. V shed 3 bases, J shed 4 bases, and the junction held 6 bases outside the gene matches. In DNA, the CDR3 is TGTGCCAGCAGTTTGGAACGCGGGAGATACAATGAGCAGTTCTTC. This gives the protein CASSLERGRYNEQFF.

The CDR3 here is CASSPADRGAKNIQYF. The CDR3 region has the DNA TGTGCCAGCAGCCCAGCGGACCGGGGAGCCAAAAACATTCAGTACTTC. The chain uses TRBV28 and TRBJ2-4; D may be TRBD2 (5 bases). The CDR3 sequence is 16 residues long. V was pared by 6 bases and J by 0 bases, with 15 bases between. In germline, CDR1 is MDHEN, CDR2 SYDVKM.

The V and J genes are TRBV18 and TRBJ1-1, with TRBD1 matching 7 bases. The V segment lost 5 bases and the J segment 8 bases; nucleotides outside the gene matches: 11. Germline CDR1 is KGHSH and CDR2 is LQKENI. This CDR3 has 14 amino acids. The CDR3 sequence: CASSELQGRGEAFF. The CDR3 bases are TGTGCCAGCTCAGAATTACAGGGGAGGGGAGAAGCTTTCTTT.

This clone appeared once. This chain joins TRBV28 and TRBJ2-1; 7 bases align to TRBD2. The V and J ends lost 11 bases and 5 bases, in that order; junction bases with no gene match: 6. The CDR3 extends over 12 amino acids. Per the germline V gene, CDR1 is MDHEN and CDR2 is SYDVKM. CDR3 in amino acids: CAGGGGHNEQFF. The CDR3 bases are TGTGCCGGTGGCGGGGGACACAATGAGCAGTTCTTC.

V gene TRBV19 combines with J gene TRBJ2-5, with D unresolved. CDR3 length equals 14 residues. In germline, CDR1 is LNHDA, CDR2 SQIVND (reference sequence). Trimming took off 2 bases at V and 3 bases at J, with 10 bases between the two ends. CDR3 sequence (DNA): TGTGCCAGTAGTATATGGGGTCCCGAAGAGACCCAGTACTTC. Amino acid sequence: CASSIWGPEETQYF.

The chain carries TRBV28 and TRBJ1-2; D is possibly TRBD1 (5 bases). This CDR3 spans 14 amino acids. CDR1 is MDHEN and CDR2 is SYDVKM in the germline V gene. V was cut by 2 bases and J by 4 bases, with 11 bases left in between. The CDR3: CASSLPGPSYGYTF. CDR3 DNA sequence: TGTGCCAGCAGTTTACCAGGGCCCAGCTATGGCTACACCTTC.

The chain employs TRBV10-1 and TRBJ1-2, with D unresolved. The CDR3 sequence is 14 residues long. V lost 6 bases to trimming and J lost 4 bases, with 15 bases between them. From germline, CDR1 is WNHNN and CDR2 SYGVQD (reference sequence). As DNA, the CDR3 is TGCGCCAGCAGCCTTGGTCAGACGCGCTATGGCTACACCTTC. Translating gives CASSLGQTRYGYTF.

The chain carries TRBV11-2 and TRBJ1-4, with D uncertain. In germline, CDR1 is SGHAT, CDR2 FQNNGV. Trimming removed 5 bases from V and 7 bases from J, with 14 bases in between. This CDR3 has 14 residues. The CDR3 loop reads CASSIIPGFEKLFF. CDR3 coding DNA: TGTGCCAGCAGCATCATCCCCGGTTTTGAAAAACTGTTTTTT.

The genes are TRBV28 and TRBJ1-4, with a possible D match to TRBD1 (5 bases). CDR3 size: 12 residues. Looked up from germline, CDR1 is MDHEN and CDR2 is SYDVKM. Trimming removed 7 bases from V and 4 bases from J, with 7 bases in between. The CDR3 nucleotides are TGTGCCAGCAACCAGGGTAATGAAAAACTGTTTTTT. Encoded protein: CASNQGNEKLFF.

This clone showed up just once. Distinct nucleotide sequences in the sample also encode this CDR3. This sequence joins TRBV7-6 and TRBJ2-7; D remains unclear. CDR3 size: 14 residues. V lost 0 bases to trimming and J lost 0 bases, with 6 bases between them. Germline CDR1 SGHVS, CDR2 FNYEAQ. The CDR3 sequence: CASSLARSSYEQYF. The CDR3 DNA is TGTGCCAGCAGCTTAGCCCGAAGCTCCTACGAGCAGTACTTC.

V usage is TRBV30 and J usage is TRBJ1-4, with a tentative D call TRBD1 (6 bases). The CDR3 loop spans 12 amino acids. Germline V gene data show CDR1 as GTSNPN and CDR2 as SVGIG (reference sequence). Trimming stripped 4 bases from V and 4 bases from J, with 7 bases between. The CDR3 reads CAWKGVNEKLFF. CDR3 DNA: TGTGCCTGGAAGGGGGTTAATGAAAAACTGTTTTTT.

The rearrangement links TRBV7-6 to TRBJ2-4; 7 bases agree with TRBD2. The CDR3 runs to 15 residues. Germline V lookup: CDR1 SGHVS, CDR2 FNYEAQ. The V segment lost 0 bases and the J segment 5 bases; nucleotides outside the gene matches: 4. The CDR3 loop is CASSLAISGENIQYF. The CDR3, as DNA: TGTGCCAGCAGCTTAGCGATCAGCGGGGAAAACATTCAGTACTTC.

The chain links TRBV4-1 to TRBJ2-2; no definite D call. The germline gives CDR1 MGHRA, CDR2 YSYEKL. V was trimmed by 1 base and J by 3 bases, leaving 15 bases between them. The CDR3 is made up of 17 amino acids. The CDR3 DNA sequence: TGCGCCAGCAGCCAAGTATTCTTGGCGGAGCACACCGGGGAGCTGTTTTTT. The encoded protein is CASSQVFLAEHTGELFF.

The chain carries TRBV5-1 and TRBJ2-3; D ambiguous. There are 14 residues in the CDR3. Per germline, CDR1 SGHRS and CDR2 YFSETQ. V lost 6 bases to trimming and J lost 1 base, with 12 bases between them. Here the CDR3 reads CASTRRRGTDTQYF. The CDR3 nucleotides are TGCGCCAGCACGCGCCGCCGGGGCACAGATACGCAGTATTTT. The full variable domain, in which reference TRBV5-1 and TRBJ2-3 provide the parts outside the CDR3, is KAGVTQTPRYLIKTRGQQVTLSCSPISGHRSVSWYQQTPGQGLQFLFEYFSETQRNKGNFPGRFSGRQFSNSRSEMNVSTLELGDSALYLCASTRRRGTDTQYFGPGTRLTVL.

The CDR3, as DNA: TGTGCCAGCAGCTTCTCTGGGTCCCGGCTAGCGGGAGGCGGGGAGCTGTTTTTT. Translating gives CASSFSGSRLAGGGELFF. The genes are TRBV11-2 and TRBJ2-2; 11 bases are shared with TRBD2. CDR3 length: 18 residues. The germline CDR1 and CDR2 sequences are SGHAT and FQNNGV. The V gene end was trimmed by 3 bases and the J gene end by 7 bases; junction bases not matched to a gene: 13.

Of note for this clone: Different DNA sequences within this sample yield the same CDR3. The CDR3 sequence is CASSPLGQPQHF. The CDR3 region has the DNA TGTGCCAGCAGCCCACTAGGCCAGCCCCAGCATTTT. V usage is TRBV7-2 and J usage is TRBJ1-5, with D unclear. The CDR3 spans 12 residues. The germline V gene encodes CDR1 SGHTA and CDR2 FQGNSA. V dropped 5 bases and J dropped 7 bases, with 9 bases sitting between them.

The rearrangement joins TRBV7-2 to TRBJ1-1; no reliable D call. Per the germline V gene, CDR1 is SGHTA and CDR2 is FQGNSA. The CDR3 spans 15 residues. V was trimmed by 1 base and J by 6 bases, leaving 15 bases between them. The CDR3 region has the DNA TGTGCCAGCAGCTTAGGCGGCCAGCATGTCGCTGAAGCTTTCTTT. Its translation: CASSLGGQHVAEAFF.